Below are 26 T cell receptor beta chains sequenced from a single sample in a study of T-cell memory formation after mild COVID-19. TCRdb ran MiXCR on the 5' RACE reads and lists one entry per CDR3 protein. The data contain approximately 210,000 distinct CDR3 sequences, around 30% of them singletons. The source material was PBMCs or a T cell subset sorted from them (not recorded which). The receptors were gathered from an adult woman who had mild COVID-19 (a few samples of this study predate the infection). Cell type and time point are not known.

This clonotype showed up just a few times. The rearrangement joins TRBV7-9 to TRBJ1-2; maybe TRBD1 (5 bases). Germline assignment: CDR1 SEHNR and CDR2 FQNEAQ (reference sequence). The CDR3 sequence is 15 residues long. V lost 8 bases and J lost 2, with 18 bases in between. The CDR3 protein is CASAEGTPRNYGYTF. The CDR3 DNA reads TGTGCCAGCGCCGAAGGGACCCCAAGAAACTATGGCTACACCTTC.

This clonotype was seen a few times. This CDR3 reads CSGGDGTGELFF. The DNA of the CDR3 is TGCAGCGGGGGGGACGGCACCGGGGAGCTGTTTTTT. This chain connects TRBV29-1 to TRBJ2-2; D is possibly TRBD2 (6 bases). This CDR3 contains 12 residues. Trimming cost V 7 bases and J 4 bases, with 10 bases left between them. Germline CDR1 and CDR2: SQVTM and ANQGSEA.

This clonotype occurred a few times. The rearrangement uses TRBV12-3 or TRBV12-4 and TRBJ1-2; D gene ambiguous. The CDR3 consists of 12 residues. V lost 4 bases and J 4 bases, leaving 7 bases between the germline ends. The CDR3 sequence: CASSSDFYGYTF. The CDR3 DNA reads TGTGCCAGCAGTTCTGACTTCTATGGCTACACCTTC.

This rearrangement joins TRBV24-1 to TRBJ2-6; D is undetermined. Trimming took off 0 bases at V and 1 base at J, with 3 bases between the two ends. CDR1 is KGHDR and CDR2 is SFDVKD in the germline V gene. The CDR3 consists of 15 residues. Here the CDR3 DNA reads TGTGCCACCAGTGATTTGCAATCTGGGGCCAACGTCCTGACTTTC. It encodes CATSDLQSGANVLTF.

This clonotype was picked up a small number of times. The CDR3 DNA reads as TGCAGCGTCAAGACAGGGGGCGCAATCTACGAGCAGTACTTC. It encodes CSVKTGGAIYEQYF. J is TRBJ2-7 and V is TRBV29-1; 10 nucleotides agree with TRBD1. V was clipped by 6 bases and J by 3 bases; unmatched bases: 8. This CDR3 spans 14 amino acids. Germline V lookup: CDR1 SQVTM, CDR2 ANQGSEA.

As DNA, the CDR3 is TGTGCCAGCAGCTCCTCCGGTATTTCACAGGGGGCTTCGACTGAAGCTTTCTTT. It yields the protein CASSSSGISQGASTEAFF. The rearrangement joins TRBV7-3 to TRBJ1-1; 9 positions match TRBD1. Germline assignment: CDR1 SGHTA and CDR2 FQGTGA. V lost 4 bases to trimming and J lost 5 bases; unmatched junction nucleotides: 17. There are 18 residues in the CDR3.

The V gene is TRBV19, the J gene TRBJ2-7, with 9 bases lining up with TRBD1. The CDR3 is 15 amino acids. V trimming: 3 bases; J trimming: 3 bases; junction bases outside the gene matches: 6. CDR1 and CDR2 from the germline V gene are LNHDA and SQIVND (reference sequence). The CDR3 loop reads CASSIFGTGSYEQYF. CDR3 in DNA: TGTGCCAGTAGTATCTTCGGGACAGGGAGCTACGAGCAGTACTTC.

This clonotype appeared a few times. The chain has TRBV2 and TRBJ2-4; weak D call: TRBD1 (6 bases). V lost 8 bases and J lost 7, with 24 bases in between. CDR1 is SNHLY, CDR2 FYNNEI, per germline. The CDR3 consists of 16 residues. The CDR3 here is CASLSRTATNSNIQYF. CDR3 coding DNA: TGTGCCAGCCTATCCCGGACAGCCACCAATAGCAACATTCAGTACTTC.

The chain is built from TRBV7-9 and TRBJ1-1; 7 positions agree with TRBD1. CDR1 is SEHNR and CDR2 is FQNEAQ in the germline V gene (reference sequence). This CDR3 region has 13 residues. With 5 bases clipped from V and 5 bases from J, the junction kept 5 bases outside the gene matches. The CDR3 nucleotides are TGTGCCAGCAGCGCCCCCAGGGGGACTGAAGCTTTCTTT. Protein sequence: CASSAPRGTEAFF.

The chain joins TRBV15 to TRBJ1-4; D may be TRBD1 (5 bases). There are 16 residues in the CDR3. Germline V gives CDR1 LNHNV, CDR2 YYDKDF (reference sequence). Trimming left V 0 bases short and J 0 bases short, with 8 bases between. The CDR3 protein is CATSRDGAATNEKLFF. For the CDR3, the DNA is TGTGCCACCAGCAGAGATGGGGCAGCAACTAATGAAAAACTGTTTTTT. The variable domain in full, with the rest retrieved from reference TRBV15 and TRBJ1-4, is DAMVIQNPRYQVTQFGKPVTLSCSQTLNHNVMYWYQQKSSQAPKLLFHYYDKDFNNEADTPDNFQSRRPNTSFCFLDIRSPGLGDTAMYLCATSRDGAATNEKLFFGSGTQLSVL.

The chain links TRBV18 to TRBJ2-1, with 9 bases identical to TRBD2. Unmatched junction bases numbered 3, after V lost 3 bases and J lost 6 bases. The CDR3 is 14 residues long. Per the germline V gene, CDR1 is KGHSH and CDR2 is LQKENI. This CDR3 reads CASSPLAGSNEQFF. The CDR3 region has the DNA TGTGCCAGCTCACCCCTAGCGGGGTCCAATGAGCAGTTCTTC.

The CDR3 region is CASSPRGPSNYGYTF. The CDR3 DNA sequence: TGCGCCAGCAGCCCCCGGGGTCCGTCTAACTATGGCTACACCTTC. J is TRBJ1-2 and V is TRBV5-1; D unclear. The V end lost 4 bases, the J end lost 0 bases, and 13 bases lay between the germline ends. The CDR3 covers 15 residues. The germline gives CDR1 SGHRS, CDR2 YFSETQ.

This chain connects TRBV12-3 or TRBV12-4 to TRBJ2-2, with D hard to call. Trimming left V 5 bases short and J 5 bases short, with 9 bases between. This CDR3 is 13 amino acids long. DNA for the CDR3: TGTGCCAGCAGTGCCTATCCTACCGGGGAGCTGTTTTTT. Amino acid sequence: CASSAYPTGELFF.

In DNA form, the CDR3 reads TGTGCCAGCTCAGCGGGACTGGATGAAAACATTCAGTACTTC. It specifies CASSAGLDENIQYF. This rearrangement joins TRBV18 to TRBJ2-4; D is possibly TRBD2 (6 bases). CDR1 is KGHSH and CDR2 is LQKENI in the germline V gene. The V end lost 5 bases, the J end lost 5 bases, and 13 bases lay between the germline ends. The CDR3 is 14 residues long.

The V and J genes are TRBV2 and TRBJ2-7; the D is unclear. From germline, CDR1 is SNHLY and CDR2 FYNNEI. Trimming took 7 bases from V and 0 from J, leaving 10 bases between them. The length of the CDR3 is 13 residues. CDR3 in DNA: TGTGCCAGCAAACGGAGTCCCTCCTACGAGCAGTACTTC. Translated, it gives CASKRSPSYEQYF. The whole variable domain, remainder taken from reference TRBV2 and TRBJ2-7, is EPEVTQTPSHQVTQMGQEVILRCVPISNHLYFYWYRQILGQKVEFLVSFYNNEISEKSEIFDDQFSVERPDGSNFTLKIRSTKLEDSAMYFCASKRSPSYEQYFGPGTRLTVT.

The rearrangement joins TRBV6-1 to TRBJ1-1, with 8 bases identical to TRBD1. The CDR3 has 14 residues. Trimming removed 7 bases from V and 6 bases from J; junction bases left unmatched: 10. Germline V gene lookup returns CDR1 MNHNS and CDR2 SASEGT. CDR3: CASKLRTGGSEAFF. In DNA, the CDR3 is TGTGCCAGCAAACTTCGTACAGGGGGATCTGAAGCTTTCTTT.

V and J are TRBV6-5 and TRBJ2-6, with unresolved D. Per germline, CDR1 MNHEY and CDR2 SVGAGI. The length of the CDR3 is 17 residues. Deletions cut 2 bases from V and 1 base from J, with 12 bases between. This chain's CDR3 is CASSYEASISGANVLTF. The DNA of the CDR3 is TGTGCCAGCAGTTACGAGGCCTCCATTTCTGGGGCCAACGTCCTGACTTTC.

This clonotype came up a few times. The V call is TRBV7-2, the J call TRBJ2-1; TRBD2 agrees at 12 bases. The germline CDR1 and CDR2 sequences are SGHTA and FQGNSA. The V and J ends lost 5 bases and 3 bases, in that order; junction bases with no gene match: 8. This CDR3 is 17 amino acids long. CDR3 DNA: TGTGCCAGCAGCAAGCGACTAGCGGGAGCAATCTACAATGAGCAGTTCTTC. Its translation: CASSKRLAGAIYNEQFF. Looking up the rest from reference TRBV7-2 and TRBJ2-1 gives the full variable domain: GAGVSQSPSNKVTEKGKDVELRCDPISGHTALYWYRQSLGQGLEFLIYFQGNSAPDKSGLPSDRFSAERTGGSVSTLTIQRTQQEDSAVYLCASSKRLAGAIYNEQFFGPGTRLTVL.

The chain recombines TRBV30 with TRBJ2-2, with D possibly being TRBD2 (6 bases). CDR1 is GTSNPN and CDR2 is SVGIG in the germline V gene (reference sequence). The CDR3 length is 13 residues. V gave up 3 bases and J gave up 6 bases, with 11 bases separating them. The CDR3 loop reads CAWRPGGAGELFF. CDR3 sequence (DNA): TGTGCCTGGAGACCCGGAGGGGCCGGGGAGCTGTTTTTT.

V is TRBV6-6 and J is TRBJ2-1; possible D gene TRBD1, 6 bases. Germline V gene lookup returns CDR1 MNHNY and CDR2 SVGAGI (reference sequence). V lost 10 bases and J lost 0, with 22 bases in between. There are 17 residues in the CDR3. CDR3 loop: CATQKNLDRISYNEQFF. In nucleotides, the CDR3 is TGTGCCACCCAAAAAAACCTTGACAGGATCTCCTACAATGAGCAGTTCTTC.

This rearrangement joins TRBV6-5 to TRBJ1-5; tentatively, D is TRBD1 (5 bases). V shed 7 bases and J shed 3 bases, with 10 bases lying between them. Germline V lookup: CDR1 MNHEY, CDR2 SVGAGI. The CDR3 has 13 residues. The CDR3 coding sequence is TGTGCCAGCAAAATGGGACCCAATCAGCCCCAGCATTTT. It yields the protein CASKMGPNQPQHF.

The rearrangement uses TRBV13 and TRBJ2-7, with TRBD1 matching over 8 bases. Trimming at V came to 5 bases and at J to 0 bases, leaving 9 bases not matched to a gene. The CDR3 spans 16 residues. Germline loops: CDR1 PRHDT, CDR2 FYEKMQ (reference sequence). The CDR3 DNA is TGTGCCAGCAGCCCGGGCGGACAGGGAGGCTCCTACGAGCAGTACTTC. Translated, it gives CASSPGGQGGSYEQYF. The complete variable domain, with remaining parts taken from reference TRBV13 and TRBJ2-7, reads AAGVIQSPRHLIKEKRETATLKCYPIPRHDTVYWYQQGPGQDPQFLISFYEKMQSDKGSIPDRFSAQQFSDYHSELNMSSLELGDSALYFCASSPGGQGGSYEQYFGPGTRLTVT.

Only a few counts were recorded for this clonotype. J is TRBJ1-2 and V is TRBV2, with 7 nucleotides matching TRBD1. The germline V gene has CDR1 SNHLY and CDR2 FYNNEI. After removal of 8 bases from V and 0 bases from J, the junction contained 6 bases not matched to a gene. CDR3 length equals 14 residues. In DNA form, the CDR3 reads TGTGCCAGCCTTCCGGGACAGACTAACTATGGCTACACCTTC. This encodes CASLPGQTNYGYTF.

This clonotype was detected only a few times. The rearrangement joins TRBV7-2 to TRBJ1-1; no reliable D call. Trimming shortened V by 4 bases and J by 4 bases, and 16 bases separated the two germline ends. This CDR3 is 15 amino acids long. CDR1 is SGHTA and CDR2 is FQGNSA in the germline V gene. CDR3 loop: CASSSSRAPGTEAFF. CDR3 nucleotide sequence: TGTGCCAGCAGCTCCTCCCGGGCTCCGGGCACTGAAGCTTTCTTT.

The chain links TRBV29-1 to TRBJ1-1; no clear D gene. The V gene lost 2 bases and the J gene lost 1 base, with 11 bases spanning the gap. This CDR3 has 14 residues. Germline CDR1 is SQVTM and CDR2 is ANQGSEA. The CDR3 is CSVESVKKNTEAFF. CDR3 DNA sequence: TGCAGCGTTGAATCAGTAAAGAAGAACACTGAAGCTTTCTTT.

This clonotype was seen more than once but under ten times. V usage is TRBV7-3 and J usage is TRBJ1-6, with TRBD1 identical over 9 bases. The CDR3 is 19 residues long. Germline-derived CDR1 and CDR2 are SGHTA and FQGTGA. V was pared by 5 bases and J by 7 bases, with 18 bases of the junction left unmatched. In DNA form, the CDR3 reads TGTGCCAGCAGCCTCACATTACCTGGACAGGGGTTTAGCAATTCACCCCTCCACTTT. Translating it yields CASSLTLPGQGFSNSPLHF.